Following are 9 T cell receptor beta chains from one sample sequenced in a study of shared clonotypes between healthy human individuals. It was CD45RO-negative cells, positively selected for CCR7, that made up naive CD8 cells, with terminally differentiated effector memory CD45RA+ cells excluded. The repertoire was sequenced with immunoSEQ multiplex PCR; TCRdb's copy has only in-frame clones and lacks some. The sample carries 700,000 to 950,000 clones, approximately 96% recorded once. Sample: naive CD8+ T cells sorted from blood. These receptor sequences come from a man aged 30 to 39 in good health.

This rearrangement joins TRBV5-1 to TRBJ1-1; TRBD1 might be the D (6 bases). Germline V gene lookup returns CDR1 SGHRS and CDR2 YFSETQ. The CDR3 covers 15 residues. The V gene lost 2 bases and the J gene lost 1 base, with 12 bases spanning the gap. In nucleotides, the CDR3 is TGCGCCAGCAGCTTTGAACCGGGGGCGAACACTGAAGCTTTCTTT. Translating it yields CASSFEPGANTEAFF.

V usage is TRBV7-9 and J usage is TRBJ2-7, with 12 bases matching TRBD2. The germline V gene encodes CDR1 SEHNR and CDR2 FQNEAQ (reference sequence). The ends lost 1 base at V and 6 bases at J; junction bases unmatched: 1. This CDR3 has 14 amino acids. CDR3 sequence (DNA): TGTGCCAGCAGCTTAGGGACTAGCGGGACCGAGCAGTACTTC. Translated: CASSLGTSGTEQYF.

The rearrangement links TRBV7-8 to TRBJ2-3; D may be TRBD1 or TRBD2 (5 bases each). The CDR3 runs 17 residues. Germline-derived CDR1 and CDR2 are SGHVS and FQNEAQ. The V end was cut by 1 base, the J end by 2 bases, with 16 bases between. CDR3 nucleotides: TGTGCCAGCAGCTTAGAACTATACGGGGCCAACACAGATACGCAGTATTTT. The encoded protein is CASSLELYGANTDTQYF.

The chain joins TRBV5-1 to TRBJ2-5, with 13 bases that match TRBD2. With V trimmed by 0 bases and J by 5 bases, 16 bases remained unmatched. The CDR3 has 20 amino acids. The germline CDR1 and CDR2 sequences are SGHRS and YFSETQ. The DNA of the CDR3 is TGCGCCAGCAGCTTGGCCGAGGGATCCGGGACTAGCGGGATTTGGGAGACCCAGTACTTC. Translated: CASSLAEGSGTSGIWETQYF.

The rearrangement uses TRBV30 and TRBJ2-7; 9 nucleotides agree with TRBD1. V trimming: 0 bases; J trimming: 3 bases; junction bases outside the gene matches: 9. From germline, CDR1 is GTSNPN and CDR2 SVGIG (reference sequence). CDR3 length equals 16 residues. The CDR3 DNA is TGTGCCTGGAGTGTAGGGCCGGGACAGGGCTACTACGAGCAGTACTTC. This translates into CAWSVGPGQGYYEQYF.

J is TRBJ2-7 and V is TRBV19; D gene uncertain. With 1 base removed from V and 0 bases from J, the gap between germline ends came to 10 bases. CDR3 length: 15 amino acids. The V gene's germline CDR1 is LNHDA and CDR2 SQIVND (reference sequence). This CDR3 is CASSIGLGISYEQYF. For the CDR3, the DNA is TGTGCCAGTAGTATAGGTCTGGGAATCTCCTACGAGCAGTACTTC.

This chain uses TRBV7-3 with TRBJ2-2; D might be TRBD1 (5 bases). Germline lookup yields CDR1 SGHTA and CDR2 FQGTGA. The CDR3 sequence is 16 residues long. The germline V and J ends were trimmed by 5 bases and 0 bases, with 13 bases remaining between them. In nucleotides, the CDR3 is TGTGCCAGCAGCCAAAAGACAGCTACGAACACCGGGGAGCTGTTTTTT. Its translation: CASSQKTATNTGELFF.

The rearrangement uses TRBV25-1 and TRBJ2-7; D is unresolved. CDR1 is MGHDK, CDR2 SYGVNS, per germline. V was shortened by 10 bases and J by 6 bases, with 13 bases between the two germline ends. This CDR3 has 11 residues. The CDR3 sequence: CAKRTRCEQYF. The CDR3, as DNA: TGTGCCAAGAGGACCCGCTGCGAGCAGTACTTC.

CDR3 amino acids: CASSLEGTQETQYF. The CDR3 region has the DNA TGTGCCAGCAGCCTAGAGGGGACACAAGAGACCCAGTACTTC. The chain links TRBV9 to TRBJ2-5; possible D gene TRBD1, 6 bases. CDR1 is SGDLS, CDR2 YYNGEE, per germline. The germline V and J ends were trimmed by 4 bases and 2 bases, with 12 bases remaining between them. The CDR3 runs 14 residues.